This TCR beta chain derives from a study of shared clonotypes between healthy human individuals (dated by TCRdb to the early 2020s). For context, the study as a whole: The cohort comprised a couple of women and three men aged 18 to 49 years. For each donor, three plates each were used for CD4 naive and CD4 memory, two plates were used for CD8 naive, and one plate was used for CD8 memory. Blood TCR repertoires of about 5 healthy adults were deeply sequenced to estimate repertoire size and the extent of clonotype sharing between individuals. To increase sequencing depth and limit assay-specific biases, TCR repertoire library preparation and sequencing were carried out by different laboratories using diverse techniques. Per donor, leukapheresis produced somewhere between about 0.94 and 8.9 billion PBMCs.

The full study reports these points: Compared with non-shared clonotypes, clonotypes shared by all four sorted-subset donors had higher generation probabilities. Naive subsets generally had larger estimated clonotype richness than memory subsets. Because the study included only a small number of donors, the genetic and exposure-history diversity represented was limited. Across several donors, roughly 5% of naive CD4, 3% to 4% of naive CD8, about 2.3% of memory CD4, and 0.4% of memory CD8 clonotypes were shared. Sampling was limited to blood, and TCR repertoires in tissue likely differ from TCR repertoires in blood. Pairwise subsampling indicated that sequencing depth was expected to affect the degree of clonotype sharing among donors. Rarefaction of sorted-subset datasets indicated incomplete sequencing despite the large sequencing depth.

CD8 naive samples were CD45RO-negative cells positively selected for CCR7, giving a CD45RA+CCR7+ population that excluded TemRA cells. The donors were healthy, HIV-negative adults with no recently reported acute infections or vaccinations. Every donor was a Caucasian adult living in Nashville, Tennessee, USA. Blood was collected by leukapheresis, and PBMCs were isolated by Ficoll-Histopaque density gradient centrifugation and then cryopreserved in liquid nitrogen vapor phase. Analytical flow cytometry was used to check the purity and quantity of each magnetically sorted T cell population. From each sorted fraction, genomic DNA was isolated and quantified by UV absorbance on a Nanodrop 2000c. The CDR3 covers 14 residues, taking in both the cysteine and the phenylalanine. Solely the CDR3 DNA is kept, with 42 bases framed from the first base. CDR1 and CDR2, per the germline V gene (reference sequence), are LNHDA and SQIVND. The germline V end is reduced by 3 bases and the J end by 5 bases; junction bases left unmatched: 6.

Concerning this clone: Its antigen is not yet known. Per-base quality was not reported, and no clone a single base away is much larger than it.

Using the deep immunoSEQ assay, multiplex PCR amplified TCR CDR3 regions from genomic DNA. Extracted genomic DNA from each cell subset was spread evenly across all wells of several immunoSEQ 96-well plates, with each plate serving as a replicate. For sorted subsets, roughly 200 ng of genomic DNA, equivalent to some 30,000 T cell genomes, went into each replicate PCR. Purified libraries were quantified with a Qubit 3.0 fluorometer, sized on a Bioanalyzer 2100, and re-quantified with the KAPA Library Quantification kit. Every immunoSEQ 96-well plate was sequenced on a separate single-read 150-cycle Illumina NextSeq 550 flow cell. As for the original processing: Because the immunoSEQ output held only junctional sequences and lacked quality scores, the filtering could not match the filtering applied to full-length reads. To assign V/J genes and CDR3, sequences were annotated using PyIR, a Python wrapper for IgBLAST v1.9, with IMGT germline references. Any read was removed if the V/J assignment was weak (E-value above 1e-6), the CDR3 was missing, or the read contained stop codons, out-of-frame junctions, or ambiguous translated residues. V3J clonotypes were defined by identical inferred V gene, J gene, and CDR3 amino acid sequence. Percentage overlap between repertoires was computed as shared unique clonotypes divided by the size of the smaller repertoire. RTK rarefaction, the Chao1 estimator, and Recon v2.1 estimates of unobserved clonotypes were used to assess repertoire richness. For all TCRbeta clonotypes obtained by the gDNA method from four donors, generation probabilities were computed with OLGA. This immuneACCESS table, as held by TCRdb, lists in-frame sequences with V and J called but not all clones. Of the missing ones, under half trace to an unresolved V gene in checked studies; the others have no known cause. V and J calls and clone size come straight from that table; D and trimming were deduced from the DNA. Counted in this sample were about 2 million clones; approximately 94% of them appeared once. Of the sample, more than 0.95% falls within the top ten clones.

The rearranged segments are TRBV19 and TRBJ1-2; TRBD1 agrees with 7 junctional bases. The sequencing sample was made of naive CD8+ T cells sorted from blood. The intended sense of this specimen's cell subset or site label: CD45RA+CCR7+. This clonotype was sampled from a man between 18 and 29 years old in good health. The CDR3: CASSIQPGGYGYTF. The DNA is as follows: TGTGCCAGTAGTATTCAGCCAGGGGGATATGGCTACACCTTC.